This record concerns one T cell receptor (beta chain) sequence. The data were obtained in a study of low-dose radiotherapy and immunotherapy resistance in tumors. Turning to the study itself: Cohort 1 was given 0.5 Gy per fraction every 2 weeks, for 6.5 Gy total.

Gene-specific TRAV and TRBV primers were used for first-strand cDNA, covering alpha and beta chains. TCRs were put through approximately 20 PCR cycles of amplification with Phusion. A constant-region primer and the V-primer adapter served as the primer pair. TCRdb reanalysed the reads using MiXCR and keeps one entry per CDR3 protein. The sample has around 100,000 distinct CDR3 sequences, roughly 20% seen once. Indicated time point: after trial treatment. Stated treatment: LDRT plus nivolumab, ipilimumab, low-dose cyclophosphamide and aspirin (RACIN trial). The CDR3 extends over 15 amino acids. Trimming took off 4 bases at V and 6 bases at J, with 17 bases between the two ends. The germline CDR1 and CDR2 sequences are SGHNT and YENEEA.

This chain uses TRBV11-3 with TRBJ2-3; D perhaps matches TRBD1 (6 bases). The sequence came from a male donor with prostate cancer. Sequenced here: PBMCs, sampled after low-dose radiotherapy plus immunotherapy. CDR3 protein: CASSSRQDPADTQYF. CDR3 nucleotides: TGTGCCAGCAGCTCAAGACAGGACCCAGCGGATACGCAGTATTTT.